A selection of T cell receptor beta chains follows, all from one sample in a study of cytomegalovirus exposure and HLA in healthy donors. Profiled with immunoSEQ multiplex PCR; TCRdb holds only in-frame clones, not every one. The sample contains 120,000 or so clones, about three quarters of which appear only once. Source material: PBMCs. These receptors all stem from a woman aged 40 to 50 in good health and CMV-seronegative. The CDR3 runs from the conserved cysteine through the conserved F or W. The order of the fields is CDR3 protein, CDR3 DNA, D gene, J gene, clone size, V gene. D genes are given only for firm matches. Part of the rows lack a size; the others show once, few, many or a class for expanded clones.

CDR3: CASSLGRGRAGNQPQHF; DNA: TGTGCCAGCAGCTTAGGGAGGGGCAGGGCGGGCAATCAGCCCCAGCATTTT; D: NA; J: TRBJ1-5; size: NA; V: TRBV11-2
CDR3: CASSLALEGWTEAFF; DNA: TGTGCCAGCAGCTTAGCGCTAGAGGGATGGACTGAAGCTTTCTTT; D: NA; J: TRBJ1-1; size: few; V: TRBV7-9
CDR3: CASSLGPAGLSYEQYF; DNA: TGTGCCAGCAGCTTAGGGCCGGCGGGCCTGTCCTACGAGCAGTACTTC; D: NA; J: TRBJ2-7; size: NA; V: TRBV11-2
CDR3: CASTPQRAGELFF; DNA: TGTGCCAGCACCCCCCAGAGGGCCGGGGAGCTGTTTTTT; D: NA; J: TRBJ2-2; size: NA; V: TRBV28
CDR3: CASLSYNEQFF; DNA: TGTGCCAGTTTATCCTACAATGAGCAGTTCTTC; D: NA; J: TRBJ2-1; size: NA; V: TRBV19
CDR3: CASSPGAGTEEETQYF; DNA: TGCGCCAGCAGCCCCGGAGCCGGGACAGAGGAAGAGACCCAGTACTTC; D: TRBD1; J: TRBJ2-5; size: few; V: TRBV4-3
CDR3: CASSDPAGTGNTEAFF; DNA: TGCGCCAGCAGTGACCCCGCCGGGACAGGGAACACTGAAGCTTTCTTT; D: TRBD1; J: TRBJ1-1; size: NA; V: TRBV10-2
CDR3: CASRKTGGAGTGELFF; DNA: TGTGCCAGCAGAAAGACAGGGGGCGCAGGAACCGGGGAGCTGTTTTTT; D: TRBD1; J: TRBJ2-2; size: few; V: TRBV6-4
CDR3: CASSMSRDNSPLHF; DNA: TGTGCCAGTAGTATGTCGAGGGATAATTCACCCCTCCACTTT; D: NA; J: TRBJ1-6; size: NA; V: TRBV19
CDR3: CASSIVQGGLAKNIQYF; DNA: TGTGCCAGTAGTATAGTTCAGGGTGGTCTAGCCAAAAACATTCAGTACTTC; D: NA; J: TRBJ2-4; size: few; V: TRBV19
CDR3: CASSLFRTGSTDTQYF; DNA: TGTGCCAGCAGCTTATTCCGGACAGGGAGCACAGATACGCAGTATTTT; D: TRBD1; J: TRBJ2-3; size: few; V: TRBV7-9
CDR3: CASSLNYGQGVDEQYF; DNA: TGTGCCAGCTCACTCAACTATGGACAGGGGGTAGACGAGCAGTACTTC; D: TRBD1; J: TRBJ2-7; size: once; V: TRBV18
CDR3: CASSDRGFSYEQYF; DNA: TGCGCCAGCAGTGACAGGGGTTTCTCCTACGAGCAGTACTTC; D: NA; J: TRBJ2-7; size: NA; V: TRBV10-2
CDR3: CSSSSGFPAFF; DNA: TGTTCCAGCAGCTCAGGTTTTCCAGCTTTCTTT; D: NA; J: TRBJ1-1; size: NA; V: TRBV7-9
CDR3: CASIQRGGQSNEKLFF; DNA: TGTGCCAGCATACAACGGGGGGGACAGTCGAATGAAAAACTGTTTTTT; D: TRBD1; J: TRBJ1-4; size: few; V: TRBV28
CDR3: CANELLNRGLTDTQYF; DNA: TGTGCCAACGAACTATTGAACAGGGGACTGACAGATACGCAGTATTTT; D: NA; J: TRBJ2-3; size: NA; V: TRBV7-9
CDR3: CASSPGRTIDGYTF; DNA: TGTGCCAGCTCACCAGGCAGGACAATAGATGGCTACACCTTC; D: NA; J: TRBJ1-2; size: NA; V: TRBV18